The 25 T cell receptor beta chains reported below all come from one sample, sequenced in a study of siplizumab effects on memory and regulatory T cells. Measured with immunoSEQ multiplex PCR; TCRdb has only the in-frame clones, and not every one. The repertoire holds about 120,000 clones, with 94% as singletons. The sample was non-Treg CD4+ T cells sorted from blood. The receptors here all came from a human donor in good health.

The rearrangement uses TRBV25-1 and TRBJ1-1, with no clear D. The CDR3 has 13 amino acids. Germline loops: CDR1 MGHDK, CDR2 SYGVNS. Deletions cut 3 bases from V and 5 bases from J, with 10 bases between. Here the CDR3 reads CASSDPGPTEAFF. DNA for the CDR3: TGTGCCAGCAGTGACCCCGGGCCAACTGAAGCTTTCTTT.

This rearrangement joins TRBV6-1 to TRBJ2-3, with 7 bases aligning to TRBD2. V dropped 0 bases and J dropped 9; count of bases not matched to a gene: 18. The CDR3 length is 18 residues. Germline V lookup: CDR1 MNHNS, CDR2 SASEGT. The CDR3 sequence: CASSEAHWQAAVGGTQYF. Here the CDR3 DNA reads TGTGCCAGCAGTGAAGCCCACTGGCAGGCCGCCGTGGGAGGGACGCAGTATTTT.

Comment on this clone: The junction does not match germline at one end; this may be a read error. The V call is TRBV5-1, the J call TRBJ2-5, with TRBD2 identical over 9 bases. The germline V gene encodes CDR1 SGHRS and CDR2 YFSETQ. This CDR3 has 15 residues. The CDR3 loop reads CASSLGLAQGETQYF. The DNA of the CDR3 is TGCGCCAGCAGTTTGGGACTAGCCCAAGGGGAGACCCAGTACTTC.

The chain carries TRBV2 and TRBJ2-5; D not resolved. V shed 7 bases and J shed 5 bases, with 11 bases lying between them. The CDR3 sequence is 12 residues long. The germline V gene encodes CDR1 SNHLY and CDR2 FYNNEI. Here the CDR3 reads CASKRFGETQYF. CDR3 bases: TGTGCCAGCAAACGGTTTGGTGAGACCCAGTACTTC.

The V gene is TRBV7-9, the J gene TRBJ2-5; D is uncertain. V gave up 5 bases and J gave up 5 bases, with 12 bases separating them. The CDR3 extends over 13 amino acids. CDR1 and CDR2 from the germline V gene are SEHNR and FQNEAQ (reference sequence). The CDR3 here is CASSMTPGETQYF. The CDR3, as DNA: TGTGCCAGCAGCATGACCCCCGGGGAGACCCAGTACTTC.

This chain connects TRBV21-1 to TRBJ2-6; the DNA was not compared with TRBD2, the D call given in the table. TRBV21-1 is a documented pseudogene. The CDR3 runs to 17 residues. The CDR3 loop reads CASSKARVKSGANVLTF. The CDR3 region has the DNA TGTGCCAGCAGCAAAGCGCGAGTTAAATCTGGGGCCAACGTCCTGACTTTC.

V usage is TRBV5-5 and J usage is TRBJ1-4; D gene unclear. V dropped 0 bases and J dropped 5 bases, with 14 bases sitting between them. The CDR3 is 16 residues long. Germline assignment: CDR1 SGHKS and CDR2 YYEKEE (reference sequence). This chain's CDR3 is CASSLVPPRMNEKLFF. As DNA, the CDR3 is TGTGCCAGCAGCTTGGTTCCACCACGGATGAATGAAAAACTGTTTTTT. Using reference TRBV5-5 and TRBJ1-4 for the parts outside the CDR3, the full variable domain is DAGVTQSPTHLIKTRGQQVTLRCSPISGHKSVSWYQQVLGQGPQFIFQYYEKEERGRGNFPDRFSARQFPNYSSELNVNALLLGDSALYLCASSLVPPRMNEKLFFGSGTQLSVL.

This chain links TRBV6-5 with TRBJ2-7; D is perhaps TRBD2 (5 bases). CDR3 length equals 14 residues. Per the germline V gene, CDR1 is MNHEY and CDR2 is SVGAGI. The ends were cut back, 6 bases at V and 3 bases at J, with 15 bases in the middle. CDR3 amino acids: CASSRGLNDYEQYF. The CDR3 region has the DNA TGTGCCAGCAGCCGCGGACTGAATGACTACGAGCAGTACTTC.

The rearrangement joins TRBV7-9 to TRBJ2-7; D remains unclear. V was clipped by 5 bases and J by 4 bases, with 9 bases between them. The CDR3 sequence is 12 residues long. Per the germline V gene, CDR1 is SEHNR and CDR2 is FQNEAQ (reference sequence). DNA of the CDR3: TGTGCCAGCAGCAAGAGTTCTTACGAGCAGTACTTC. Encoded protein: CASSKSSYEQYF.

The J gene is TRBJ1-6, the V gene TRBV14; D gene uncertain. CDR3 length: 13 amino acids. V was clipped by 4 bases and J by 4 bases, with 5 bases between them. Germline values: CDR1 SGHDN, CDR2 FVKESK. CDR3 DNA: TGTGCCAGCAGCCCATTATATAATTCACCCCTCCACTTT. Encoded protein: CASSPLYNSPLHF.

This chain connects TRBV6-6 to TRBJ2-2; 7 nucleotides line up with TRBD2. The V segment lost 7 bases and the J segment 2 bases; nucleotides outside the gene matches: 10. The CDR3 has 16 amino acids. Germline assignment: CDR1 MNHNY and CDR2 SVGAGI (reference sequence). CDR3 sequence (DNA): TGTGCCAGCAATTTAGCGGGCCCAGCAAACACCGGGGAGCTGTTTTTT. Residues: CASNLAGPANTGELFF.

This sequence joins TRBV6-5 and TRBJ1-1; possible D gene TRBD1, 6 bases. The germline V gene has CDR1 MNHEY and CDR2 SVGAGI. The ends were cut back, 5 bases at V and 6 bases at J, with 13 bases in the middle. This CDR3 region has 13 residues. For the CDR3, the DNA is TGTGCCAGCAGTAAATTGACAGGAGCTGAAGCTTTCTTT. This translates into CASSKLTGAEAFF.

The chain uses TRBV5-8 and TRBJ2-3; 8 bases map to TRBD1. Germline-derived CDR1 and CDR2 are SGHTS and YDEGEE. The V and J ends lost 7 bases and 2 bases, in that order; junction bases with no gene match: 9. This CDR3 comprises 15 residues. Here the CDR3 reads CASGKQGEITDTQYF. CDR3 nucleotides: TGTGCCAGCGGAAAACAGGGGGAAATCACAGATACGCAGTATTTT.

The chain couples TRBV29-1 to TRBJ1-4; D is unresolved. The CDR3 is 15 amino acids. V lost 2 bases to trimming and J lost 0 bases, with 10 bases between them. Germline lookup yields CDR1 SQVTM and CDR2 ANQGSEA. The chain's CDR3 is CSVEQTTATNEKLFF. CDR3 DNA: TGCAGCGTTGAACAAACAACTGCAACTAATGAAAAACTGTTTTTT.

The rearrangement links TRBV10-3 to TRBJ2-7; 9 bases line up with TRBD1. V lost 4 bases and J lost 2; bases outside the gene matches: 0. This CDR3 has 13 amino acids. Germline V lookup: CDR1 ENHRY, CDR2 SYGVKD. The CDR3 spells CAISGTGAYEQYF. CDR3 coding DNA: TGTGCCATCAGTGGGACAGGGGCCTACGAGCAGTACTTC.

The CDR3 sequence: CASSFSGDYEQYF. DNA of the CDR3: TGCGCCAGCAGCTTTTCAGGGGACTACGAGCAGTACTTC. The chain recombines TRBV5-1 with TRBJ2-7; D is perhaps TRBD1 (6 bases). The germline CDR1 and CDR2 sequences are SGHRS and YFSETQ. CDR3 size: 13 residues. V lost 2 bases and J 3 bases, leaving 9 bases between the germline ends.

The V gene is TRBV19, the J gene TRBJ2-7; 9 positions agree with TRBD1. The junction had 9 bases not matched to a gene; V was cut back by 8 bases and J by 4 bases. The CDR3 contains 14 residues. Looked up from germline, CDR1 is LNHDA and CDR2 is SQIVND (reference sequence). This chain's CDR3 is CASRYGTGFYEQYF. The CDR3 DNA reads as TGTGCCAGTCGATACGGGACAGGGTTTTACGAGCAGTACTTC.

The CDR3 coding sequence is TGTGCCTGCACCGGGACAGGGGGATATAGCAATCAGCCCCAGCATTTT. This translates into CACTGTGGYSNQPQHF. The rearrangement uses TRBV30 and TRBJ1-5; TRBD1 aligns across 11 bases. Losses at the gene ends were 6 bases for V and 0 bases for J; bases not matched to a gene: 7. Germline CDR1 GTSNPN, CDR2 SVGIG (reference sequence). The CDR3 loop spans 16 amino acids.

This clone is a singleton in its sample. CDR3 sequence (DNA): TGTGCCAGCAGCCGGGGACAGAACAATTCACCCCTCCACTTT. This gives the protein CASSRGQNNSPLHF. This rearrangement joins TRBV5-4 to TRBJ1-6, with 7 positions matching TRBD1. Losses at the gene ends were 4 bases for V and 7 bases for J; bases not matched to a gene: 5. This CDR3 is 14 amino acids long. The germline V gene encodes CDR1 SGHNT and CDR2 YYREEE (reference sequence). Based on the CDR3 plus reference TRBV5-4 and TRBJ1-6, the full variable domain is ETGVTQSPTHLIKTRGQQVTLRCSSQSGHNTVSWYQQALGQGPQFIFQYYREEENGRGNFPPRFSGLQFPNYSSELNVNALELDDSALYLCASSRGQNNSPLHFGNGTRLTVT.

This sequence joins TRBV2 and TRBJ2-1, with unresolved D. Germline CDR1 is SNHLY and CDR2 is FYNNEI. The CDR3 runs 11 residues. The V gene lost 3 bases and the J gene lost 7 bases, with 4 bases spanning the gap. Here the CDR3 DNA reads TGTGCCAGCAGTGAGTCGAATGAGCAGTTCTTC. Protein product: CASSESNEQFF.

The CDR3 region is CASSLGVSTDTQYF. In DNA form, the CDR3 reads TGTGCCAGCAGCTTAGGAGTGTCCACAGATACGCAGTATTTT. This chain connects TRBV11-2 to TRBJ2-3; the D is unclear. The CDR3 runs 14 residues. The V and J ends lost 1 base and 2 bases respectively, with 7 bases between them. The germline CDR1 and CDR2 sequences are SGHAT and FQNNGV.

V is TRBV6-6 and J is TRBJ1-1; D is unresolved. From germline, CDR1 is MNHNY and CDR2 SVGAGI (reference sequence). The germline V and J ends were trimmed by 5 bases and 0 bases, with 7 bases remaining between them. The CDR3 length is 13 residues. CDR3: CASSHEVNTEAFF. The DNA for the CDR3 is TGTGCCAGCAGTCACGAGGTGAACACTGAAGCTTTCTTT.

This clone has just a few counts. This rearrangement joins TRBV7-9 to TRBJ1-3; D remains unclear. Germline CDR1 reads SEHNR; CDR2 reads FQNEAQ (reference sequence). The CDR3 loop spans 12 amino acids. V was trimmed by 5 bases and J by 7 bases, leaving 9 bases between them. This CDR3 reads CASSPIQNTIYF. CDR3 bases: TGTGCCAGCAGCCCGATTCAGAACACCATATATTTT.

V gene TRBV15 combines with J gene TRBJ2-1; D uncertain. Germline CDR1 is LNHNV and CDR2 is YYDKDF (reference sequence). Trimming pared 6 bases from V and 0 bases from J, leaving 9 bases between. The CDR3 contains 14 residues. This chain's CDR3 is CATRGHSSYNEQFF. CDR3 in DNA: TGTGCCACCAGGGGCCATAGCTCCTACAATGAGCAGTTCTTC.

A remark on this clone: An end of the junction differs from the germline gene, which may be a read error. This CDR3 is also generated by other DNA sequences in the sample. The V gene is TRBV7-9, the J gene TRBJ1-1; 9 bases fit TRBD1. The CDR3 extends over 17 amino acids. Germline loops: CDR1 SEHNR, CDR2 FQNEAQ (reference sequence). The CDR3 protein is CASSHPGTGYENTEAFF. For the CDR3, the DNA is TGTGCCAGCAGCCACCCCGGGACAGGGTATGAGAACACTGAAGCCTTCTTT.